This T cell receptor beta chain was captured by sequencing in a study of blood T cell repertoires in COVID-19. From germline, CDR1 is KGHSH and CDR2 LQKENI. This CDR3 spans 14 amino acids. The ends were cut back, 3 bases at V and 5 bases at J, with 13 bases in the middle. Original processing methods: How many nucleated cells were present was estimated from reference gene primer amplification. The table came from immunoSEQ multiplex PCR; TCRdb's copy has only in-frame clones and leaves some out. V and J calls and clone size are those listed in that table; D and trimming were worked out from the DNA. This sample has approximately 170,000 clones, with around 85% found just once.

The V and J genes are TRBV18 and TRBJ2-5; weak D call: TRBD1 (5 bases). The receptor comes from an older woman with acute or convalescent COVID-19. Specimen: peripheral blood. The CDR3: CASSPSLGRETQYF. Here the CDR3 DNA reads TGTGCCAGCTCACCGTCCTTGGGGCGGGAGACCCAGTACTTC.